These 23 T cell receptor beta chains were sequenced from one sample in a study of cytomegalovirus exposure and HLA in healthy donors. PCR amplification relied on 60 Vbeta primers (plus 13 Jbeta primers). Profiling relied on immunoSEQ multiplex PCR, and the TCRdb table lists in-frame clones only, not all of them. The sample comprises 150,000 to 200,000 clones, over 60% of which are singletons, and 3.1% rests with the top ten. Specimen: PBMCs. These receptors all come from a male donor in good health and CMV-seronegative.

J is TRBJ2-5 and V is TRBV29-1; 8 nucleotides match TRBD1. There are 13 residues in the CDR3. V gave up 8 bases and J gave up 8 bases; unmatched junction bases: 13. Germline-derived CDR1 and CDR2 are SQVTM and ANQGSEA. CDR3 residues: CSLRPRQGSTQYF. As DNA, the CDR3 is TGCAGCCTCCGACCCCGACAGGGGAGCACCCAGTACTTC.

V is TRBV28 and J is TRBJ1-5; possibly TRBD1 for D (5 bases). CDR3 length equals 17 residues. Germline lookup yields CDR1 MDHEN and CDR2 SYDVKM. Trimming left V 10 bases short and J 0 bases short, with 22 bases between. CDR3 amino acids: CATQFGRKGYSNQPQHF. CDR3 nucleotides: TGTGCCACTCAATTTGGACGGAAGGGGTATAGCAATCAGCCCCAGCATTTT. Together with reference TRBV28 and TRBJ1-5, the CDR3 gives the full variable domain: DVKVTQSSRYLVKRTGEKVFLECVQDMDHENMFWYRQDPGLGLRLIYFSYDVKMKEKGDIPEGYSVSREKKERFSLILESASTNQTSMYLCATQFGRKGYSNQPQHFGDGTRLSIL.

The chain links TRBV29-1 to TRBJ2-2; 9 nucleotides align to TRBD2. The V and J ends lost 5 bases and 6 bases, in that order; junction bases with no gene match: 13. The length of the CDR3 is 16 residues. Germline V gives CDR1 SQVTM, CDR2 ANQGSEA. CDR3 nucleotide sequence: TGCAGCGTTTCCACGTCTATTGCGGGGGGGGCCGGGGAGCTGTTTTTT. It specifies CSVSTSIAGGAGELFF.

The chain couples TRBV6-1 to TRBJ2-1, with TRBD2 as a possible D gene (5 bases). CDR1 is MNHNS, CDR2 SASEGT, per germline. The CDR3 extends over 15 amino acids. V was trimmed by 2 bases and J by 0 bases, leaving 8 bases between them. This chain's CDR3 is CASSERLASYNEQFF. CDR3 nucleotides: TGTGCCAGCAGTGAAAGGCTAGCCTCCTACAATGAGCAGTTCTTC.

This clone was observed once. The chain has TRBV5-1 and TRBJ2-3; TRBD2 matches at 13 bases. The J segment lost 3 bases and the V segment lost 3 bases, leaving 4 bases of the junction unmatched. The CDR3 is 16 residues long. The germline V gene encodes CDR1 SGHRS and CDR2 YFSETQ. The CDR3 loop reads CASSSTSGRGTDTQYF. In DNA, the CDR3 is TGCGCCAGCAGCTCAACTAGCGGGAGGGGGACAGATACGCAGTATTTT.

This clone was detected once. The V and J genes are TRBV5-4 and TRBJ1-1, with TRBD1 as a possible D gene (5 bases). Germline V gives CDR1 SGHNT, CDR2 YYREEE (reference sequence). This CDR3 has 15 residues. V lost 4 bases and J lost 6, with 19 bases in between. For the CDR3, the DNA is TGTGCCAGCAGCCAAACCCCAGGGCGAGATTCTGAAGCTTTCTTT. Translating gives CASSQTPGRDSEAFF. Complete variable domain (other parts from reference TRBV5-4 and TRBJ1-1): ETGVTQSPTHLIKTRGQQVTLRCSSQSGHNTVSWYQQALGQGPQFIFQYYREEENGRGNFPPRFSGLQFPNYSSELNVNALELDDSALYLCASSQTPGRDSEAFFGQGTRLTVV.

V and J are TRBV21-1 and TRBJ2-3; the DNA was not compared with TRBD2, the D call given in the table. TRBV21-1 is reported as a pseudogene. This CDR3 comprises 14 residues. For the CDR3, the DNA is TGTGCCAGCAGCAGGGGGAGGGGGAAGTATACGCAGTATTTT. Translation: CASSRGRGKYTQYF.

V usage is TRBV5-1 and J usage is TRBJ2-5; TRBD1 aligns across 7 bases. The CDR3 loop spans 16 amino acids. Germline V gives CDR1 SGHRS, CDR2 YFSETQ. V lost 4 bases to trimming and J lost 5 bases; unmatched junction nucleotides: 14. CDR3 sequence (DNA): TGCGCCAGCAGCGGGAACACAGGGGTCTCGGAGGAGACCCAGTACTTC. Translated, it gives CASSGNTGVSEETQYF.

The chain carries TRBV11-3 and TRBJ2-5; TRBD1 matches at 7 bases. Germline CDR1 SGHNT, CDR2 YENEEA. Germline trimming cut 1 base from V and 0 bases from J; bases unmatched to any gene: 2. The CDR3 has 15 amino acids. Here the CDR3 reads CASSLGGQNQETQYF. CDR3 nucleotide sequence: TGTGCCAGCAGCTTAGGGGGACAGAACCAAGAGACCCAGTACTTC.

The J gene is TRBJ2-1, the V gene TRBV4-2, with a possible D match to TRBD2 (6 bases). The CDR3 runs to 14 residues. CDR1 LGHNA and CDR2 YNFKEQ come from the germline V gene. The ends were cut back, 2 bases at V and 4 bases at J, with 9 bases in the middle. The CDR3 loop is CASSQTGGYNEQFF. DNA for the CDR3: TGTGCCAGCAGCCAAACAGGAGGGTACAATGAGCAGTTCTTC.

The rearrangement joins TRBV29-1 to TRBJ2-7; TRBD1 aligns across 8 bases. The trim removed 6 bases at V and 3 bases at J, leaving 7 bases unmatched. The CDR3 contains 13 residues. Germline lookup yields CDR1 SQVTM and CDR2 ANQGSEA. The CDR3 DNA reads TGCAGCGTCCTGGACAGGGCTGACTACGAGCAGTACTTC. Translation gives CSVLDRADYEQYF.

The chain recombines TRBV2 with TRBJ1-1, with 8 bases matching TRBD1. V was clipped by 4 bases and J by 0 bases; unmatched bases: 7. Per the germline V gene, CDR1 is SNHLY and CDR2 is FYNNEI. The CDR3 length is 16 residues. The CDR3 DNA reads TGTGCCAGCAGTGGCGACAGGGGCGAGATGAACACTGAAGCTTTCTTT. Protein product: CASSGDRGEMNTEAFF.

The gene calls are TRBV18 and TRBJ1-2, with D maybe TRBD1 (5 bases). Looked up from germline, CDR1 is KGHSH and CDR2 is LQKENI. V was clipped by 6 bases and J by 3 bases, with 11 bases between them. The CDR3 consists of 13 residues. The CDR3 protein is CASSPDSYYGYTF. In nucleotides, the CDR3 is TGTGCCAGCTCCCCCGACAGCTACTATGGCTACACCTTC.

This chain uses TRBV4-1 with TRBJ2-2; the D gene is possibly TRBD1 (6 bases). V was clipped by 0 bases and J by 4 bases, with 15 bases between them. This CDR3 is built from 17 residues. The germline CDR1 and CDR2 sequences are MGHRA and YSYEKL. The CDR3 nucleotides read TGCGCCAGCAGCCAAGAACCAGGGGTAGTCAGCACCGGGGAGCTGTTTTTT. Protein sequence: CASSQEPGVVSTGELFF.

The rearrangement joins TRBV15 to TRBJ1-2; weak D call: TRBD1 (6 bases). The CDR3 is made up of 14 amino acids. The germline V gene encodes CDR1 LNHNV and CDR2 YYDKDF (reference sequence). The V end lost 0 bases, the J end lost 6 bases, and 11 bases lay between the germline ends. CDR3 region: CATSRDLGANGYTF. In DNA, the CDR3 is TGTGCCACCAGCAGAGATCTGGGGGCGAATGGCTACACCTTC.

This clone was counted only a few times. This sequence joins TRBV5-4 and TRBJ2-5; 8 nucleotides match TRBD1. Germline trimming cut 4 bases from V and 5 bases from J; bases unmatched to any gene: 10. The germline V gene has CDR1 SGHNT and CDR2 YYREEE (reference sequence). The CDR3 is 15 residues long. The chain's CDR3 is CASSRIDRGQETQYF. In DNA, the CDR3 is TGTGCCAGCAGCCGAATAGACAGGGGACAGGAGACCCAGTACTTC.

The genes are TRBV5-1 and TRBJ2-5, with 8 bases lining up with TRBD1. The CDR3 has 17 amino acids. V gave up 0 bases and J gave up 5 bases; unmatched junction bases: 12. Germline CDR1 reads SGHRS; CDR2 reads YFSETQ. CDR3 DNA: TGCGCCAGCAGCTTGGCCAATTGGGACAGGCCCTGGGAGACCCAGTACTTC. This translates into CASSLANWDRPWETQYF.

The J gene is TRBJ1-2, the V gene TRBV28; weak D call: TRBD1 (6 bases). CDR3 length: 14 amino acids. The V gene lost 6 bases and the J gene lost 8 bases, with 19 bases spanning the gap. The V gene's germline CDR1 is MDHEN and CDR2 SYDVKM. Here the CDR3 reads CASRPSTGLLGYTF. The CDR3 DNA follows: TGTGCCAGCAGGCCCTCGACAGGCCTCCTGGGCTACACCTTC.

The V call is TRBV7-2, the J call TRBJ2-1, with 8 bases aligning to TRBD2. Germline V CDR1 and CDR2: SGHTA, FQGNSA. With 3 bases clipped from V and 10 bases from J, the junction kept 8 bases outside the gene matches. This CDR3 region has 14 residues. CDR3 bases: TGTGCCAGCAGCTTGGTTGCGGGGGGTCGAGAGCAGTTCTTC. It yields the protein CASSLVAGGREQFF.

This chain joins TRBV27 and TRBJ2-2, with a weak D call TRBD1 (6 bases). Between the trimmed V and J ends, which lost 6 bases and 2 bases, there was a span of 16 bases. Germline-derived CDR1 and CDR2 are MNHEY and SMNVEV (reference sequence). The CDR3 runs 16 residues. Here the CDR3 reads CASSPQGSGNTGELFF. The CDR3 region has the DNA TGTGCCAGCAGCCCCCAGGGGTCAGGTAACACCGGGGAGCTGTTTTTT.

This CDR3 reads CASSLYVDGGGYAFF. CDR3 in DNA: TGTGCCAGCAGCTTATACGTCGACGGCGGGGGATACGCTTTCTTT. The chain recombines TRBV7-9 with TRBJ1-1; possibly TRBD1 for D (5 bases). CDR1 SEHNR and CDR2 FQNEAQ come from the germline V gene (reference sequence). The CDR3 totals 15 residues. Trimming removed 2 bases at V and 11 bases at J, with 21 bases between. The whole variable domain, filled in from reference TRBV7-9 and TRBJ1-1, reads DTGVSQNPRHKITKRGQNVTFRCDPISEHNRLYWYRQTLGQGPEFLTYFQNEAQLEKSRLLSDRFSAERPKGSFSTLEIQRTEQGDSAMYLCASSLYVDGGGYAFFGQGTRLTVV.

The J gene is TRBJ1-5, the V gene TRBV21-1; the DNA was not used to check the table's D call, TRBD1. TRBV21-1 counts as a pseudogene. The CDR3 has 18 amino acids. The DNA for the CDR3 is TGTGCCAGCAGCAAAGGAGTAAGGGGGTTTACTAGCAATCAGCCCCAGCATTTT. Protein product: CASSKGVRGFTSNQPQHF.

The chain couples TRBV2 to TRBJ2-2; 8 bases are shared with TRBD2. J lost 0 bases, V lost 6 bases, and 3 bases had no gene match. The CDR3 is 15 residues long. Germline V lookup: CDR1 SNHLY, CDR2 FYNNEI. CDR3 sequence reads: CASRGRGANTGELFF. The CDR3 bases are TGTGCCAGCAGGGGGCGGGGGGCGAACACCGGGGAGCTGTTTTTT.